Each of the 7 T cell receptor beta chains below was sequenced from the same sample in a study of shared clonotypes between healthy human individuals. Using immunoSEQ multiplex PCR, the repertoire was profiled, and TCRdb retains in-frame clones only, with some absent. The table records 2 million or so clones, 95% of them present only once. The specimen was naive CD4+ T cells sorted from blood. As for subset: CD45RA+ positively selected. Every receptor here comes from a man aged 18 to 29 in good health.

The count of this clone is one. This chain links TRBV5-1 with TRBJ1-1; TRBD1 matches 8 bases. Germline CDR1 SGHRS, CDR2 YFSETQ. V gave up 0 bases and J gave up 0 bases; unmatched junction bases: 4. CDR3 length equals 16 residues. In DNA, the CDR3 is TGCGCCAGCAGCTTGGGGACAGGGAGTGTGAACACTGAAGCTTTCTTT. Translating it yields CASSLGTGSVNTEAFF.

This chain connects TRBV11-3 to TRBJ2-1, with 7 bases aligning to TRBD2. CDR1 and CDR2 from the germline V gene are SGHNT and YENEEA. The V gene end was trimmed by 2 bases and the J gene end by 8 bases; junction bases not matched to a gene: 9. This CDR3 has 15 amino acids. The CDR3 DNA follows: TGTGCCAGCAGCTTATGGTCTAGCGGCTTGGATGAGCAGTTCTTC. This encodes CASSLWSSGLDEQFF.

The J gene is TRBJ2-3, the V gene TRBV6-5, with 7 bases lining up with TRBD1. The CDR3 is 14 amino acids. Germline CDR1 and CDR2: MNHEY and SVGAGI. Losses at the gene ends were 5 bases for V and 4 bases for J; bases not matched to a gene: 6. CDR3 coding DNA: TGTGCCAGCAGTGAGACAGGGTATCCAGATACGCAGTATTTT. The encoded protein is CASSETGYPDTQYF.

The genes are TRBV6-6 and TRBJ1-2, with a possible D match to TRBD1 (5 bases). Germline V gene lookup returns CDR1 MNHNY and CDR2 SVGAGI (reference sequence). This CDR3 spans 16 amino acids. Trimming removed 2 bases from V and 2 bases from J, with 15 bases in between. For the CDR3, the DNA is TGTGCCAGCAGTTACAAGGGGCAGGGTGGGAACTATGGCTACACCTTC. Encoded protein: CASSYKGQGGNYGYTF.

The rearrangement uses TRBV6-5 and TRBJ1-2, with TRBD1 matching 7 bases. The CDR3 covers 15 residues. Germline V gene sequence: CDR1 MNHEY, CDR2 SVGAGI. Germline trimming cut 2 bases from V and 2 bases from J; bases unmatched to any gene: 5. CDR3 loop: CASSYNRGGNYGYTF. The CDR3 DNA reads TGTGCCAGCAGTTACAACAGGGGAGGAAACTATGGCTACACCTTC.

The chain recombines TRBV6-1 with TRBJ1-5; D is possibly TRBD1 (6 bases). There are 15 residues in the CDR3. CDR1 is MNHNS and CDR2 is SASEGT in the germline V gene. The ends were cut back, 8 bases at V and 3 bases at J, with 17 bases in the middle. The CDR3 DNA reads as TGTGCCAGCGAGCCCTACAGGGACATCAATCAGCCCCAGCATTTT. It encodes CASEPYRDINQPQHF.

The V call is TRBV5-6, the J call TRBJ1-3; TRBD1 agrees at 8 bases. This CDR3 spans 17 amino acids. CDR1 is SGHDT and CDR2 is YYEEEE in the germline V gene. V lost 2 bases, J lost 4 bases, and 11 bases stayed unmatched. CDR3 sequence: CASSLPNRGSEGNTIYF. The CDR3 DNA reads TGTGCCAGCAGCTTACCAAACAGGGGGTCAGAAGGAAACACCATATATTTT.